The 18 T cell receptor beta chains reported below all come from one sample, sequenced in a study of cytomegalovirus exposure and HLA in healthy donors. The PCR made use of 60 Vbeta and 13 Jbeta primers. TCRdb's table, derived via immunoSEQ multiplex PCR, lists solely in-frame clones and lacks some. The sample includes 200,000 or so clones, approximately 85% of them seen just once. The sequencing sample was made of PBMCs. The source of these receptors is a woman aged 40 to 50 in good health and CMV-seronegative.

The chain links TRBV30 to TRBJ1-2; D not resolved. V was clipped by 0 bases and J by 7 bases, with 12 bases between them. Germline V CDR1 and CDR2: GTSNPN, SVGIG (reference sequence). The CDR3 contains 13 residues. DNA of the CDR3: TGTGCCTGGAGTGTGGTCCGGGATAGTGGCTACACCTTC. Residues: CAWSVVRDSGYTF.

The rearrangement joins TRBV23-1 to TRBJ2-2; TRBD2 aligns across 10 bases. TRBV23-1 is placed among ORFs of uncertain function. CDR3 length equals 17 residues. V trimming: 2 bases; J trimming: 5 bases; junction bases outside the gene matches: 8. CDR3 coding DNA: TGCGCCAGCAGTCAACCCACTTCTAGCGGGAGTACCGGGGAGCTGTTTTTT. Translated, it gives CASSQPTSSGSTGELFF.

This chain joins TRBV27 and TRBJ2-7, with TRBD1 matching 8 bases. The germline gives CDR1 MNHEY, CDR2 SMNVEV (reference sequence). This CDR3 region has 15 residues. The junction had 7 bases not matched to a gene; V was cut back by 5 bases and J by 1 base. The CDR3 DNA sequence: TGTGCCAGCAGTCATGCAAGACAGGGGTCCTACGAGCAGTACTTC. Translation: CASSHARQGSYEQYF.

The chain carries TRBV18 and TRBJ2-3, with D maybe TRBD1 (5 bases). The germline V gene has CDR1 KGHSH and CDR2 LQKENI. The CDR3 sequence is 15 residues long. The V and J ends lost 1 base and 4 bases respectively, with 12 bases between them. The CDR3 bases are TGTGCCAGCTCACCACGGGCTTTAGGGGCAGATACGCAGTATTTT. Encoded protein: CASSPRALGADTQYF.

The chain employs TRBV5-1 and TRBJ2-7, with no clear D. The V gene's germline CDR1 is SGHRS and CDR2 YFSETQ. Trimming cost V 5 bases and J 2 bases, with 5 bases left between them. The length of the CDR3 is 11 residues. Here the CDR3 DNA reads TGCGCCAGCAGTGGGCCCTACGAGCAGTACTTC. Protein product: CASSGPYEQYF.

The chain employs TRBV19 and TRBJ2-7, with 9 bases matching TRBD1. V lost 4 bases, J lost 7 bases, and 11 bases stayed unmatched. The V gene's germline CDR1 is LNHDA and CDR2 SQIVND (reference sequence). This CDR3 has 15 amino acids. CDR3 DNA sequence: TGTGCCAGTAGTACCCTACCGGGACAGGGAAGGGAGCAGTACTTC. This codes for CASSTLPGQGREQYF.

In its sample, this clone was seen a few times. This chain links TRBV2 with TRBJ1-4; 8 bases are shared with TRBD1. CDR3 length: 13 residues. Germline V gene lookup returns CDR1 SNHLY and CDR2 FYNNEI. V gave up 10 bases and J gave up 8 bases; unmatched junction bases: 9. This CDR3 reads CATPTGEGEKLFF. The CDR3 DNA reads as TGTGCCACGCCGACAGGGGAGGGGGAAAAACTGTTTTTT.

This clone was picked up a small number of times. The V and J genes are TRBV11-2 and TRBJ1-1; 7 nucleotides align to TRBD1. The CDR3 runs to 16 residues. Germline CDR1 SGHAT, CDR2 FQNNGV. Unmatched junction bases numbered 12, after V lost 7 bases and J lost 1 base. The CDR3 loop is CASTPYRTGQNTEAFF. The CDR3, as DNA: TGTGCCAGCACTCCATACCGGACAGGCCAGAACACTGAAGCTTTCTTT. The whole variable domain, remainder taken from reference TRBV11-2 and TRBJ1-1, is EAGVAQSPRYKIIEKRQSVAFWCNPISGHATLYWYQQILGQGPKLLIQFQNNGVVDDSQLPKDRFSAERLKGVDSTLKIQPAKLEDSAVYLCASTPYRTGQNTEAFFGQGTRLTVV.

The chain carries TRBV6-1 and TRBJ1-1; 8 nucleotides line up with TRBD1. Per the germline V gene, CDR1 is MNHNS and CDR2 is SASEGT. The CDR3 is 15 amino acids. Germline trimming cut 6 bases from V and 0 bases from J; bases unmatched to any gene: 6. This CDR3 reads CASRRHRGMNTEAFF. Written as DNA, the CDR3 is TGTGCCAGCAGACGCCACAGGGGGATGAACACTGAAGCTTTCTTT.

In this sample, this clone turned up once. This chain links TRBV29-1 with TRBJ2-7, with D possibly matching TRBD1 (5 bases). Germline loops: CDR1 SQVTM, CDR2 ANQGSEA. This CDR3 comprises 13 residues. V lost 0 bases and J lost 3, with 9 bases in between. This CDR3 reads CSVEEGDSYEQYF. As DNA, the CDR3 is TGCAGCGTTGAAGAGGGCGACAGCTACGAGCAGTACTTC.

This clone has just a few counts. The DNA for the CDR3 is TGTGCCTGGAGTGTTGGGGGGATGCTGTTTTTT. Amino acid sequence: CAWSVGGMLFF. This chain links TRBV30 with TRBJ1-4, with D possibly matching TRBD1 (5 bases). CDR1 is GTSNPN, CDR2 SVGIG, per germline (reference sequence). With 0 bases removed from V and 14 bases from J, the gap between germline ends came to 10 bases. The CDR3 contains 11 residues.

This clone was observed a handful of times. In DNA form, the CDR3 reads TGCGCCAGCAGCCCTACTAGACTGATTTCGAACACTGAAGCTTTCTTT. This translates into CASSPTRLISNTEAFF. The chain carries TRBV4-1 and TRBJ1-1; D is ambiguous. The germline gives CDR1 MGHRA, CDR2 YSYEKL. V lost 4 bases and J lost 1, with 16 bases in between. The CDR3 length is 16 residues.

With respect to this clone: The same CDR3 arises from other DNA sequences in this sample as well. V gene TRBV2 combines with J gene TRBJ1-1, with 7 bases lining up with TRBD1. Germline V gives CDR1 SNHLY, CDR2 FYNNEI. After removal of 6 bases from V and 0 bases from J, the junction contained 4 bases not matched to a gene. The CDR3 runs 14 residues. In nucleotides, the CDR3 is TGTGCCAGCAGCGATGGACAGGTGAACACTGAAGCTTTCTTT. Protein sequence: CASSDGQVNTEAFF.

The chain couples TRBV5-8 to TRBJ2-5; 9 bases are shared with TRBD1. There are 16 residues in the CDR3. Germline V lookup: CDR1 SGHTS, CDR2 YDEGEE. V was pared by 1 base and J by 4 bases, with 8 bases of the junction left unmatched. The chain's CDR3 is CASSLTTGGFSETQYF. CDR3 nucleotide sequence: TGTGCCAGCAGCTTGACAACAGGGGGCTTTTCAGAGACCCAGTACTTC.

The J gene is TRBJ2-7, the V gene TRBV6-5; D remains unclear. Deletions cut 2 bases from V and 2 bases from J, with 7 bases between. This CDR3 has 13 residues. Germline-derived CDR1 and CDR2 are MNHEY and SVGAGI. CDR3 residues: CASSYQVAYEQYF. The CDR3 coding sequence is TGTGCCAGCAGTTACCAGGTTGCCTACGAGCAGTACTTC.

V is TRBV29-1 and J is TRBJ2-7; D may be TRBD1 (5 bases). Per the germline V gene, CDR1 is SQVTM and CDR2 is ANQGSEA. The CDR3 has 12 residues. Between the trimmed V and J ends, which lost 4 bases and 0 bases, there was a span of 7 bases. The chain's CDR3 is CSVVQDSYEQYF. The CDR3 DNA is TGCAGCGTTGTACAGGACTCCTACGAGCAGTACTTC.

This chain uses TRBV4-1 with TRBJ2-1, with TRBD2 as a possible D gene (6 bases). Trimming removed 2 bases from V and 8 bases from J, with 16 bases in between. The CDR3 loop spans 15 amino acids. The germline V gene has CDR1 MGHRA and CDR2 YSYEKL. The DNA of the CDR3 is TGCGCCAGCAGCCAATTAGGGACTCTTGGCGATGAGCAGTTCTTC. Translating gives CASSQLGTLGDEQFF.

The V and J genes are TRBV15 and TRBJ2-5; D perhaps matches TRBD1 (6 bases). CDR1 is LNHNV, CDR2 YYDKDF, per germline (reference sequence). V shed 3 bases and J shed 4 bases, with 18 bases lying between them. The CDR3 totals 16 residues. CDR3 sequence (DNA): TGTGCCACCAGCAGCTTATACAGGGTCTCCGGAGAGACCCAGTACTTC. Residues: CATSSLYRVSGETQYF.